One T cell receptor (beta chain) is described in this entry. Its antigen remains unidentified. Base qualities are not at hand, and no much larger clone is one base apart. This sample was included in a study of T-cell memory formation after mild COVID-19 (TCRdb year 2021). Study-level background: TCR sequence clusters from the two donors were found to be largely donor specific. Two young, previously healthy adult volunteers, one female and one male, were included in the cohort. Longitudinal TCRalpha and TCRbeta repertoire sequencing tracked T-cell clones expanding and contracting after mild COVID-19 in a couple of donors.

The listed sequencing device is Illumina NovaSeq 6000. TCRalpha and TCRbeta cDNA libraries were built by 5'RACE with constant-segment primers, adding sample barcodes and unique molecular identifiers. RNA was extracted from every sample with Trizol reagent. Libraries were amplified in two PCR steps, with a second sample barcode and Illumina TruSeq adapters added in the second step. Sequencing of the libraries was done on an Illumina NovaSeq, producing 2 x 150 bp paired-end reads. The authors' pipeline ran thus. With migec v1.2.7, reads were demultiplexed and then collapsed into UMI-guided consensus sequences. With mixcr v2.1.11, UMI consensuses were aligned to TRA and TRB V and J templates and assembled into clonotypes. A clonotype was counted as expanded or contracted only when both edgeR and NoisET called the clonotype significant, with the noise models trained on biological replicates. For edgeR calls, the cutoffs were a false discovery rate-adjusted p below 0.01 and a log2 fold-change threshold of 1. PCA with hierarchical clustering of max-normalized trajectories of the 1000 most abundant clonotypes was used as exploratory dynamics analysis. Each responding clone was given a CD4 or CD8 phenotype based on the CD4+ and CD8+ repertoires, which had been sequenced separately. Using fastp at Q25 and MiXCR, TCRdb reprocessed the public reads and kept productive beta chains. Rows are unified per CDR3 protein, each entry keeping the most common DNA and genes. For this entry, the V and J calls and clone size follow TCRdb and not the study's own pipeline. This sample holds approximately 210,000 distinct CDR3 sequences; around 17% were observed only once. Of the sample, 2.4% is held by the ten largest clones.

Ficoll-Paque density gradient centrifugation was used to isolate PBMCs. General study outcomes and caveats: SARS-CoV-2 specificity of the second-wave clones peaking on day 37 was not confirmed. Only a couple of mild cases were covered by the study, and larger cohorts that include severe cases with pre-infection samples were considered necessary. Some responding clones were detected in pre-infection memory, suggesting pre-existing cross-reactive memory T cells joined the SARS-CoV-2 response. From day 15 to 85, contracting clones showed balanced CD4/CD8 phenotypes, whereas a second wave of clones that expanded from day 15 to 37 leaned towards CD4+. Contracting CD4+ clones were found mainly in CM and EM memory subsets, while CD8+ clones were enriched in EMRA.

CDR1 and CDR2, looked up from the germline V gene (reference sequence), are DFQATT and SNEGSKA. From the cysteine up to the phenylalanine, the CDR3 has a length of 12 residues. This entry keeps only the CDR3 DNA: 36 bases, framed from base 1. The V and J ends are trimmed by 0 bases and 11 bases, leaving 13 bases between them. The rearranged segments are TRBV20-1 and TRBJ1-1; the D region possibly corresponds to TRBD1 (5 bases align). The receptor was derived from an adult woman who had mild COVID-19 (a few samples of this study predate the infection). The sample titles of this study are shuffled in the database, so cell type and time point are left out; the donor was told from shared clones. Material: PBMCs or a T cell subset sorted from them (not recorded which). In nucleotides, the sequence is TGCAGTGCTAGAGATGGGGCAGCGGGGGCTTTCTTT. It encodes CSARDGAAGAFF.